This is a list of T cell receptor beta chains from one sample in a study of cytomegalovirus exposure and HLA in healthy donors. Sequencing used immunoSEQ multiplex PCR; TCRdb keeps in-frame clones, though not all of them. The profile shows roughly 140,000 clones, about 91% of them singletons. What was sequenced was PBMCs. The receptors shown here come from a woman aged 18-29 years in good health and CMV-seropositive. The CDR3 runs from the conserved cysteine through the conserved F or W. The order of the fields is clone size, D gene, V gene, J gene, CDR3 DNA, CDR3 protein. The D gene is left open where the match is weak. Rows may omit the clone size; those that give it use once, few, many or a size class.

once	TRBD1	TRBV30	TRBJ1-6	TGTGCTTCGAACCGGGACAGTAATTCACCCCTCCACTTT	CASNRDSNSPLHF
NA	NA	TRBV5-1	TRBJ2-2	TGCGCCAGCAGCTTGGCCAGTGGAGCCGGGGAGCTGTTTTTT	CASSLASGAGELFF
NA	TRBD2	TRBV5-1	TRBJ2-7	TGCGCCACGACCCGGGAGGGGGCCTACGAGCAGTACTTC	CATTREGAYEQYF
NA	TRBD2	TRBV15	TRBJ2-1	TGTGCCACCAGCTCCCGGGGGAGCGGGGGAAACAATGAGCAGTTCTTC	CATSSRGSGGNNEQFF
once	TRBD2	TRBV5-1	TRBJ2-1	TGCGCCAGCAGCTCGGCCCAACGGGGGGGATCCTACAATGAGCAGTTCTTC	CASSSAQRGGSYNEQFF
NA	NA	TRBV18	TRBJ1-6	TGTGCCAGCTCAGGAGAAAATTCACCCCTCCACTTT	CASSGENSPLHF
once	NA	TRBV27	TRBJ2-1	TGTGCCACCACGAGAGGTTTCAATGAGCAGTTCTTC	CATTRGFNEQFF
NA	NA	TRBV15	TRBJ2-1	TGTGCCACCAGCAATTGGAGGGGTGAGCAGTTCTTC	CATSNWRGEQFF
NA	TRBD1	TRBV9	TRBJ1-3	TGTGCCAGCAGCGTAACAGGGGGCTCTGGAAACACCATATATTTT	CASSVTGGSGNTIYF
NA	TRBD2	TRBV9	TRBJ2-7	TGTGCCAGCAGCGCGCAGCGGGGGACTGGTTCCTACGAGCAGTACTTC	CASSAQRGTGSYEQYF
once	TRBD1	TRBV25-1	TRBJ2-1	TGTGCCAGCAGCGGCCCGGGACAGGGGCTTATCAATGAGCAGTTCTTC	CASSGPGQGLINEQFF
NA	TRBD1	TRBV19	TRBJ1-2	TGTGCCAGTAGCAAGACAGGGGGGATCTATGGCTACACCTTC	CASSKTGGIYGYTF
once	NA	TRBV10-3	TRBJ2-1	TGTGCCATCAGTGAGTCGGGCCCTACGAGCTCCTACAATGAGCAGTTCTTC	CAISESGPTSSYNEQFF
NA	TRBD2	TRBV19	TRBJ2-3	TGTGCCAGTAGTATTGGGGGGGAACCAGATACGCAGTATTTT	CASSIGGEPDTQYF
NA	NA	TRBV5-4	TRBJ1-1	TGTGCCAGCAGCTTGGACTCCAACCGGAACACTGAAGCTTTCTTT	CASSLDSNRNTEAFF
NA	NA	TRBV5-6	TRBJ2-1	TGTGCCAGCAGCTTGGAAGGCGGCCTAGTCTATGAGCAGTTCTTC	CASSLEGGLVYEQFF
once	NA	TRBV6-5	TRBJ2-5	TGTGCCAGCAGGCTACAGGGTGCGGAGACCCAGTACTTC	CASRLQGAETQYF
NA	TRBD1	TRBV5-1	TRBJ1-4	TGCGCCAGCAGCTTTGTGGGACAGGGGAGTGGGGCTAATGAAAAACTGTTTTTT	CASSFVGQGSGANEKLFF
NA	TRBD1	TRBV6-6	TRBJ1-2	TGTGCCAGCAGGGACAGGGACTATGGCTACACCTTC	CASRDRDYGYTF
NA	TRBD2	TRBV28	TRBJ2-1	TGTGCCAGCACTAGCGGGGGGGCAAATTACAATGAGCAGTTCTTC	CASTSGGANYNEQFF
NA	TRBD1	TRBV27	TRBJ2-1	TGTGCCAGCAGTTTGACAGGGGACCACAATGAGCAGTTCTTC	CASSLTGDHNEQFF
NA	TRBD1	TRBV11-2	TRBJ1-2	TGTGTCTCCGGACAGGGGTTGCGCTATGGCTACACCTTC	CVSGQGLRYGYTF
NA	TRBD1	TRBV28	TRBJ1-2	TGTGCCAGCAATAACGCAGGGGGTACTAACTATGGCTACACCTTC	CASNNAGGTNYGYTF
once	NA	TRBV10-1	TRBJ1-2	TGCGCCAGCAGGCCGGGACACGCTATCTATGGCTACACCTTC	CASRPGHAIYGYTF
NA	NA	TRBV30	TRBJ1-2	TGTGCCTGGAGTGTCTGGACAGTTGATGGCTACACCTTC	CAWSVWTVDGYTF
NA	TRBD2	TRBV4-3	TRBJ2-1	TGCGCCAGCAGCCAACCCCTTAGCGGGGGGCCGGACTACAATGAGCAGTTCTTC	CASSQPLSGGPDYNEQFF
NA	NA	TRBV19	TRBJ2-2	TGTGCCAGTAGTATAGATGGCTTCACCGGGGAGCTGTTTTTT	CASSIDGFTGELFF
NA	NA	TRBV27	TRBJ2-5	TGTGCCAGCGCCATCCGCGGGGCTCCCCAGTACTTC	CASAIRGAPQYF